This record looks at one T cell receptor beta chain sequence and its context. TCRdb's copy holds only in-frame clones and misses some; the assay was immunoSEQ multiplex PCR. This repertoire shows fewer than 400,000 clones, approximately 86% found once; its top ten account for roughly 0.88%. The record originates from a study of cytomegalovirus exposure and HLA in healthy donors. Turning to the study itself: The 120 or so validation repertoires used a platform that matched the one used for the approximately 610 first-cohort repertoires, as a later analysis reported.

The V and J ends lost 6 bases and 7 bases, in that order; junction bases with no gene match: 9. Per germline, CDR1 MNHNY and CDR2 SVGAGI (reference sequence). CDR3 length: 16 amino acids. The sequence came from a man younger than 45 in good health and CMV-seronegative. Specimen: PBMCs. The chain is built from TRBV6-6 and TRBJ1-6, with 10 nucleotides matching TRBD1. DNA of the CDR3: TGTGCCAGCAGCTCCGGAGGGACAGGGGCCAATTCACCCCTCCACTTT. Amino acid sequence: CASSSGGTGANSPLHF.